This TCR beta chain derives from a study of shared clonotypes between healthy human individuals. Assay used: immunoSEQ multiplex PCR; TCRdb lists only in-frame clones, some missing. This sample has hundreds of thousands of clones, with around 72% found just once. V lost 1 base to trimming and J lost 3 bases, with 13 bases between them. The CDR3 has 16 amino acids. The germline V gene encodes CDR1 MNHNS and CDR2 SASEGT. What was sequenced was memory CD4+ T cells sorted from blood. The subset: CD45RA-negative fraction. The chain has TRBV6-1 and TRBJ1-5; perhaps TRBD1 as D (5 bases). The source is a woman aged 25 to 39 in good health. CDR3 coding DNA: TGTGCCAGCAGTGAAGTGGAGGGGCTGGTCAATCAGCCCCAGCATTTT. It codes for CASSEVEGLVNQPQHF.